Following are 14 T cell receptor beta chains from one sample sequenced in a study of blood T cells in healthy people across ages. The use of a sample-barcoded 5' primer and a J-beta primer mix characterized a second PCR of about 7 to 12 cycles. TCRdb reprocessed the 5' RACE reads with MiXCR, giving one entry per CDR3 protein. The sample includes some 1,800,000 distinct CDR3 sequences, approximately 39% of them seen just once. What was sequenced was blood. These receptors all come from a human donor in good health.

The CDR3 region is CATSDLQQGVEKLFF. CDR3 nucleotide sequence: TGTGCCACCAGTGATTTGCAACAGGGAGTTGAAAAACTGTTTTTT. This chain uses TRBV24-1 with TRBJ1-4, with a tentative D call TRBD1 (6 bases). The V and J ends lost 0 bases and 7 bases respectively, with 11 bases between them. Germline V gives CDR1 KGHDR, CDR2 SFDVKD. CDR3 length: 15 amino acids.

The chain couples TRBV12-5 to TRBJ2-5, with D perhaps TRBD2 (5 bases). Between the trimmed V and J ends, which lost 3 bases and 1 base, there was a span of 21 bases. Germline V CDR1 and CDR2: LGHNT, FRNRAP. The CDR3 consists of 18 residues. CDR3 DNA sequence: TGTGCTAGTGGTTTCACTAGTAGCGAAAACAAGATCCAAGAGACCCAGTACTTC. Translated, it gives CASGFTSSENKIQETQYF.

CDR3 loop: CASSVLKYGGTEAFF. CDR3 coding DNA: TGTGCCAGCAGCGTCCTTAAATATGGGGGCACTGAAGCTTTCTTT. The chain combines TRBV7-9 with TRBJ1-1, with D perhaps TRBD1 (5 bases). From germline, CDR1 is SEHNR and CDR2 FQNEAQ (reference sequence). V lost 5 bases, J lost 4 bases, and 17 bases lay in between. The CDR3 length is 15 residues. The full variable domain, rest sourced from reference TRBV7-9 and TRBJ1-1, is DTGVSQNPRHKITKRGQNVTFRCDPISEHNRLYWYRQTLGQGPEFLTYFQNEAQLEKSRLLSDRFSAERPKGSFSTLEIQRTEQGDSAMYLCASSVLKYGGTEAFFGQGTRLTVV.

The chain links TRBV6-5 to TRBJ1-4, with D unclear. V lost 2 bases, J lost 1 base, and 8 bases lay in between. The CDR3 is made up of 15 amino acids. CDR1 is MNHEY, CDR2 SVGAGI, per germline. CDR3 nucleotide sequence: TGTGCCAGCAGTTACAGTTCGGGAACTAATGAAAAACTGTTTTTT. As protein: CASSYSSGTNEKLFF.

This clonotype occurred a few times. The chain uses TRBV5-1 and TRBJ2-7, with D possibly TRBD1 on 6 matching bases. V was shortened by 4 bases and J by 3 bases, with 14 bases between the two germline ends. CDR3 length: 14 amino acids. The germline V gene has CDR1 SGHRS and CDR2 YFSETQ. CDR3 nucleotide sequence: TGCGCCAGCAGCCCGGGACACGGGTTCTACGAGCAGTACTTC. It is translated as CASSPGHGFYEQYF.

This chain joins TRBV12-3 or TRBV12-4 and TRBJ1-4; D uncertain. This CDR3 has 13 amino acids. Deletions cut 6 bases from V and 3 bases from J, with 8 bases between. The CDR3 sequence is CASSRPPNEKLFF. The CDR3 DNA reads TGTGCCAGCAGCCGGCCCCCTAATGAAAAACTGTTTTTT.

The rearrangement uses TRBV10-3 and TRBJ1-1; D is ambiguous. Looked up from germline, CDR1 is ENHRY and CDR2 is SYGVKD. This CDR3 comprises 14 residues. V gave up 5 bases and J gave up 2 bases, with 12 bases separating them. This CDR3 is CAISPRQLNTEAFF. Written as DNA, the CDR3 is TGTGCCATCAGTCCGAGACAACTTAACACTGAAGCTTTCTTT.

This rearrangement joins TRBV15 to TRBJ2-1, with 11 bases fitting TRBD2. Germline lookup yields CDR1 LNHNV and CDR2 YYDKDF (reference sequence). The CDR3 length is 15 residues. The ends lost 5 bases at V and 3 bases at J; junction bases unmatched: 3. The CDR3 spells CATSGTSGGYNEQFF. The CDR3 nucleotides are TGTGCCACCAGCGGAACTAGCGGGGGCTACAATGAGCAGTTCTTC.

This clonotype was observed a handful of times. The chain uses TRBV6-6 and TRBJ2-5, with D possibly matching TRBD1 (5 bases). CDR3 length: 14 residues. Trimming cost V 7 bases and J 4 bases, with 16 bases left between them. The germline gives CDR1 MNHNY, CDR2 SVGAGI (reference sequence). The CDR3 protein is CASNPALRGETQYF. The CDR3 DNA reads as TGTGCCAGCAATCCGGCCCTAAGGGGAGAGACCCAGTACTTC.

This chain uses TRBV7-8 with TRBJ2-5, with D possibly called TRBD1 or TRBD2 (5 bases each). This CDR3 contains 17 residues. Trimming took 5 bases from V and 1 from J, leaving 20 bases between them. Germline V gene lookup returns CDR1 SGHVS and CDR2 FQNEAQ. CDR3 sequence (DNA): TGTGCCAGCAGCCAGCACCCAACCCCGGGACCCCAAGAGACCCAGTACTTC. Its protein is CASSQHPTPGPQETQYF.

The chain combines TRBV4-1 with TRBJ2-1, with D perhaps TRBD2 (5 bases). Germline assignment: CDR1 MGHRA and CDR2 YSYEKL. V lost 0 bases, J lost 0 bases, and 18 bases lay in between. The CDR3 contains 19 residues. This CDR3 reads CASSQDTPRRASSYNEQFF. The CDR3 bases are TGCGCCAGCAGCCAAGATACCCCGCGGCGGGCCAGCTCCTACAATGAGCAGTTCTTC.

This clonotype appeared a few times. The J gene is TRBJ2-2, the V gene TRBV4-3; no clear D gene. This CDR3 spans 16 amino acids. Germline V gene sequence: CDR1 LGHNA, CDR2 YSLEER. The germline V and J ends were trimmed by 0 bases and 7 bases, with 15 bases remaining between them. CDR3 amino acids: CASSQDFLAVSGELFF. The CDR3 bases are TGCGCCAGCAGCCAAGACTTTTTAGCTGTTAGCGGGGAGCTGTTTTTT.

The chain combines TRBV29-1 with TRBJ1-1; possible D gene TRBD1, 5 bases. V was trimmed by 8 bases and J by 12 bases, leaving 19 bases between them. Per the germline V gene, CDR1 is SQVTM and CDR2 is ANQGSEA. The CDR3 consists of 11 residues. The DNA for the CDR3 is TGCAGCATCCAATGGGGGGGAAGAACTTTCTTT. As protein: CSIQWGGRTFF.

This chain joins TRBV24-1 and TRBJ1-5; D is perhaps TRBD1 (6 bases). The germline V and J ends were trimmed by 3 bases and 4 bases, with 12 bases remaining between them. Germline V CDR1 and CDR2: KGHDR, SFDVKD. CDR3 length: 15 amino acids. The CDR3 DNA sequence: TGTGCCACCAGTGATACAGGGTTGTCGAATCAGCCCCAGCATTTT. It translates to CATSDTGLSNQPQHF.